Below are 7 T cell receptor beta chains sequenced from a single sample in a study of T cell responses to AZD1222 COVID-19 vaccine (dated by TCRdb to the early 2020s). Libraries were constructed by the immunoSEQ multiplex PCR assay. Here the immuneACCESS table is served through TCRdb, limited to in-frame sequences with V and J called. Missing clones are a known gap in these copies; in checked studies unresolved V genes cover under half, and the rest lacks a known reason. The sample includes around 87,000 clones, with over 75% observed a single time. The top ten clones comprise around 9.6% of the sample. Interpreted using the paper, the time point label stands for: baseline before first vaccination. The sample consisted of peripheral blood, taken on day 0 of AZD1222 vaccination. All receptors derive from an adult in good health.

The J gene is TRBJ1-2, the V gene TRBV25-1, with a tentative D call TRBD1 (6 bases). The CDR3 has 16 residues. CDR1 is MGHDK, CDR2 SYGVNS, per germline. Trimming took 1 base from V and 4 from J, leaving 16 bases between them. CDR3 amino acids: CASSESSTGLIYGYTF. The CDR3 coding sequence is TGTGCCAGCAGTGAATCTTCCACAGGGTTGATCTATGGCTACACCTTC.

The genes are TRBV5-5 and TRBJ2-5; 7 positions match TRBD1. The junction had 7 bases not matched to a gene; V was cut back by 1 base and J by 4 bases. The CDR3 covers 15 residues. From germline, CDR1 is SGHKS and CDR2 YYEKEE (reference sequence). The CDR3 region is CASSLRGAGGETQYF. In nucleotides, the CDR3 is TGTGCCAGCAGCTTGAGAGGGGCAGGGGGAGAGACCCAGTACTTC.

To note about this clone: Other DNA sequences of this sample code for an identical CDR3. The V gene is TRBV4-2, the J gene TRBJ2-3; D is uncertain. V was shortened by 4 bases and J by 2 bases, with 7 bases between the two germline ends. The CDR3 loop spans 13 amino acids. CDR1 is LGHNA, CDR2 YNFKEQ, per germline. In DNA, the CDR3 is TGTGCCAGCAGCCTAACAACCACAGATACGCAGTATTTT. Protein sequence: CASSLTTTDTQYF.

The chain employs TRBV15 and TRBJ2-1; 8 bases are shared with TRBD1. The CDR3 covers 14 residues. Per germline, CDR1 LNHNV and CDR2 YYDKDF (reference sequence). V trimming: 9 bases; J trimming: 0 bases; junction bases outside the gene matches: 4. The CDR3: CATRTGSSYNEQFF. In nucleotides, the CDR3 is TGTGCCACAAGGACAGGGAGCTCCTACAATGAGCAGTTCTTC.

The chain is built from TRBV27 and TRBJ2-3; 11 nucleotides match TRBD2. V shed 5 bases, J shed 0 bases, and the junction held 4 bases outside the gene matches. The CDR3 loop spans 16 amino acids. The germline V gene has CDR1 MNHEY and CDR2 SMNVEV (reference sequence). This CDR3 reads CASSTSGRVSTDTQYF. The CDR3 DNA is TGTGCCAGCAGTACTAGCGGGAGAGTCAGCACAGATACGCAGTATTTT.

This clone was picked up one time. The chain is built from TRBV11-3 and TRBJ1-1; 8 nucleotides agree with TRBD1. The CDR3 length is 14 residues. Germline V gene data show CDR1 as SGHNT and CDR2 as YENEEA. After removal of 1 base from V and 5 bases from J, the junction contained 3 bases not matched to a gene. CDR3 DNA sequence: TGTGCCAGCAGCTTAGCAGGGGGCAGAACTGAAGCTTTCTTT. Its translation is CASSLAGGRTEAFF.

The chain has TRBV19 and TRBJ2-7; the match to TRBD1 covers 9 bases. The CDR3 has 13 residues. Trimming cost V 8 bases and J 3 bases; bases outside gene matches: 5. The germline gives CDR1 LNHDA, CDR2 SQIVND (reference sequence). The CDR3 region has the DNA TGTGCCAGTCAGCGGGGACAGGGCTACGAGCAGTACTTC. Translating gives CASQRGQGYEQYF.